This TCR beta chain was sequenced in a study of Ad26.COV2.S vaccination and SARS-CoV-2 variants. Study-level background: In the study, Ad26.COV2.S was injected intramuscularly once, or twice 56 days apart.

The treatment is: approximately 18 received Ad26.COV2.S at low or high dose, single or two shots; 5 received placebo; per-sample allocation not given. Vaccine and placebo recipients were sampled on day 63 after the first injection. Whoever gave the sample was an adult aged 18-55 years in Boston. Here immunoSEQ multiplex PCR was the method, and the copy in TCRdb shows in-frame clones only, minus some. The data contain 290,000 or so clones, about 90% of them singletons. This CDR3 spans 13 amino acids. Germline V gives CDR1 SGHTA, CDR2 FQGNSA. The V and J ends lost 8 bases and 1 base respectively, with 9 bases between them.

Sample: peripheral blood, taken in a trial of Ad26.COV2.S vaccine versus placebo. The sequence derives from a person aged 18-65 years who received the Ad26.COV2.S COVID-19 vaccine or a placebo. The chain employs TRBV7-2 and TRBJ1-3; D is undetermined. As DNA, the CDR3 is TGTGCCAGCGGTCCTCTTTCTGGAAACACCATATATTTT. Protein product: CASGPLSGNTIYF. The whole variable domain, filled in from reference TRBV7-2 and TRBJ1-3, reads GAGVSQSPSNKVTEKGKDVELRCDPISGHTALYWYRQSLGQGLEFLIYFQGNSAPDKSGLPSDRFSAERTGGSVSTLTIQRTQQEDSAVYLCASGPLSGNTIYFGEGSWLTVV.